This T cell receptor beta chain was documented in a study of T cell clones after liver transplantation. Method: immunoSEQ multiplex PCR; TCRdb's copy keeps in-frame clones and lacks some. This table holds roughly 120,000 clones, about nine tenths found once. The V end was cut by 2 bases, the J end by 3 bases, with 12 bases between. The CDR3 runs 15 residues. CDR1 SGHTS and CDR2 YDEGEE come from the germline V gene. Sequences were derived from CD4+ T cells from blood, sampled 12 months after liver transplant. The source is a human patient who received a liver transplant. Some T cells may trace back to the graft donor. The genes are TRBV5-8 and TRBJ1-3; D is unclear. The CDR3 coding sequence is TGTGCCAGCAGCTTAACGGCGGGGTATGGAAACACCATATATTTT. Amino acids: CASSLTAGYGNTIYF.